These 26 T cell receptor beta chains were sequenced from one sample in a study of T cells after yellow fever vaccination. MiXCR, applied by TCRdb to the 5' RACE reads, yields one record per CDR3 protein. This table holds a few hundred thousand distinct CDR3 sequences, 6.2% found once. Sequencing was performed on PBMCs, taken 5 days after the yellow fever booster vaccination. Every receptor here comes from a man between 25 and 39 years old who received the YFV17D yellow fever vaccine.

A few counts support this clonotype. The chain is built from TRBV12-3 or TRBV12-4 and TRBJ1-1; 7 nucleotides agree with TRBD1. This CDR3 is 13 amino acids long. V gave up 6 bases and J gave up 4 bases; unmatched junction bases: 5. The CDR3 coding sequence is TGTGCCAGCAGCCAAGGGGGCGGCACTGAAGCTTTCTTT. This codes for CASSQGGGTEAFF.

This clonotype was recorded a few times. The chain couples TRBV10-3 to TRBJ2-6; 12 bases are shared with TRBD1. This CDR3 region has 19 residues. CDR1 is ENHRY, CDR2 SYGVKD, per germline. V lost 3 bases, J lost 2 bases, and 8 bases stayed unmatched. CDR3 in DNA: TGTGCCATCAGTGACTCCTGGGGACAGGGGGCGGCTGGGGCCAACGTCCTGACTTTC. This translates into CAISDSWGQGAAGANVLTF.

The rearrangement links TRBV11-2 to TRBJ2-1; the D gene is possibly TRBD1 (5 bases). V lost 5 bases and J 5 bases, leaving 16 bases between the germline ends. Germline CDR1 is SGHAT and CDR2 is FQNNGV. The CDR3 is made up of 15 amino acids. The CDR3 DNA reads as TGTGCCAGCAGCCGGACACCCTACACAAACAATGAGCAGTTCTTC. This sequence encodes CASSRTPYTNNEQFF.

Details on this clonotype: The junction departs from germline at one end; a sequencing error may be responsible. The gene calls are TRBV7-7 and TRBJ2-5, with 7 nucleotides matching TRBD1. This CDR3 contains 14 residues. The germline V gene encodes CDR1 SSHAT and CDR2 FNYEAQ (reference sequence). The CDR3 DNA is TGTGCTAGCAGCTTAGGGGGCTACCAAGAGACCCAGTACTTC. It encodes CASSLGGYQETQYF.

This clonotype has ten or more counts. This rearrangement joins TRBV7-2 to TRBJ1-2; 10 bases fit TRBD1. The CDR3 loop spans 14 amino acids. Trimming removed 4 bases from V and 8 bases from J; junction bases left unmatched: 7. CDR1 SGHTA and CDR2 FQGNSA come from the germline V gene. The CDR3 here is CASSWDRGVGGYTF. The CDR3 DNA follows: TGTGCCAGCAGCTGGGACAGGGGCGTGGGCGGCTACACCTTC.

This chain joins TRBV12-3 or TRBV12-4 and TRBJ2-2; 7 nucleotides match TRBD1. This CDR3 has 13 amino acids. V shed 6 bases and J 6 bases; nucleotides not matched to a gene: 4. The DNA for the CDR3 is TGTGCCAGCAGCCGACAGGGACCCGGGGAGCTGTTTTTT. Translating gives CASSRQGPGELFF.

The rearrangement joins TRBV5-6 to TRBJ2-7; 8 bases align to TRBD2. Germline trimming cut 6 bases from V and 2 bases from J; bases unmatched to any gene: 10. Germline loops: CDR1 SGHDT, CDR2 YYEEEE. The CDR3 runs 15 residues. The CDR3 is CASTFTAGVTYEQYF. The CDR3 DNA reads as TGTGCCAGCACCTTTACAGCGGGGGTCACCTACGAGCAGTACTTC.

As to this clonotype: One end of the junction fails to match germline, which may point to a read error. The CDR3 is CIASRLAGGSEQYF. CDR3 DNA: TGCATTGCTAGTCGACTAGCGGGAGGAAGCGAGCAGTACTTC. The chain uses TRBV20-1 and TRBJ2-7; 13 nucleotides line up with TRBD2. The CDR3 totals 14 residues. The germline CDR1 and CDR2 sequences are DFQATT and SNEGSKA (reference sequence).

This clonotype was counted between two and nine times. V usage is TRBV18 and J usage is TRBJ2-1; D gene uncertain. V lost 0 bases and J lost 5, with 5 bases in between. CDR3 length equals 13 residues. CDR1 and CDR2 (germline): KGHSH, LQKENI. The CDR3: CASSPPLNNEQFF. The DNA of the CDR3 is TGTGCCAGCTCACCACCCCTTAACAATGAGCAGTTCTTC.

This clonotype was observed a few times. The chain uses TRBV12-3 or TRBV12-4 and TRBJ1-5; D not resolved. The CDR3 length is 15 residues. Trimming pared 4 bases from V and 0 bases from J, leaving 10 bases between. CDR3 region: CASSSRAYSNQPQHF. The CDR3 region has the DNA TGTGCCAGCAGTTCTAGGGCTTATAGCAATCAGCCCCAGCATTTT.

At least ten counts were recorded for this clonotype. This chain connects TRBV28 to TRBJ2-7, with D unresolved. In germline, CDR1 is MDHEN, CDR2 SYDVKM. The CDR3 is made up of 14 amino acids. The V end was cut by 6 bases, the J end by 7 bases, with 19 bases between. CDR3 residues: CASRATIRLWEQYF. CDR3 sequence (DNA): TGTGCCAGCAGGGCGACGATCAGGCTGTGGGAGCAGTACTTC.

This clonotype came up a few times. V gene TRBV7-2 combines with J gene TRBJ1-4; tentatively, D is TRBD1 (6 bases). With 4 bases removed from V and 5 bases from J, the gap between germline ends came to 11 bases. Germline CDR1 SGHTA, CDR2 FQGNSA. The CDR3 consists of 14 residues. DNA of the CDR3: TGTGCCAGCAGCTCCCAGGGGCAGAATGAAAAACTGTTTTTT. Its translation: CASSSQGQNEKLFF.

In this sample, this clonotype turned up many times. V gene TRBV6-1 combines with J gene TRBJ1-1; no definite D call. Trimming stripped 8 bases from V and 0 bases from J, with 10 bases between. CDR3 size: 13 residues. CDR1 is MNHNS, CDR2 SASEGT, per germline. CDR3 protein: CASGREMNTEAFF. The CDR3 region has the DNA TGTGCCAGCGGAAGGGAGATGAACACTGAAGCTTTCTTT.

The rearrangement joins TRBV20-1 to TRBJ2-7, with 11 positions matching TRBD2. CDR3 length: 13 amino acids. The germline CDR1 and CDR2 sequences are DFQATT and SNEGSKA (reference sequence). CDR3 residues: CRAGTSGTYEQYF. Here the CDR3 DNA reads TGCAGAGCAGGGACTAGCGGTACCTACGAGCAGTACTTC.

The chain couples TRBV12-3 or TRBV12-4 to TRBJ1-1; 7 nucleotides align to TRBD1. Trimming cost V 4 bases and J 5 bases; bases outside gene matches: 7. This CDR3 spans 14 amino acids. This CDR3 is CASSYFQGETEAFF. The CDR3 nucleotides are TGTGCCAGCAGTTACTTTCAGGGGGAGACTGAAGCTTTCTTT.

The chain is built from TRBV29-1 and TRBJ2-1; 9 bases map to TRBD2. V dropped 6 bases and J dropped 8; count of bases not matched to a gene: 14. Germline loops: CDR1 SQVTM, CDR2 ANQGSEA. This CDR3 contains 15 residues. The CDR3 DNA reads as TGCAGCGTCCGAGGTGGGCGGGAGGGCCCTTATGAGCAGTTCTTC. Its translation: CSVRGGREGPYEQFF.

The chain recombines TRBV29-1 with TRBJ1-1; 9 bases are shared with TRBD1. Germline CDR1 is SQVTM and CDR2 is ANQGSEA. V dropped 4 bases and J dropped 2; count of bases not matched to a gene: 2. The CDR3 loop spans 13 amino acids. For the CDR3, the DNA is TGCAGCGTTGGGGGACAGGGAAACACTGAAGCTTTCTTT. Its protein product is CSVGGQGNTEAFF.

Turning to this clonotype: A read error may account for a junction end that differs from germline. The chain uses TRBV5-1 and TRBJ2-6; 7 bases align to TRBD1. Germline V gene lookup returns CDR1 SGHRS and CDR2 YFSETQ. This CDR3 is 14 amino acids long. CDR3 in DNA: TGCGCCAGCAGCTTGGATCCAGGGGGCAACGTCCTGACTTTC. Amino acid sequence: CASSLDPGGNVLTF.

V and J are TRBV7-9 and TRBJ2-7; D may be TRBD2 (5 bases). Trimming stripped 5 bases from V and 5 bases from J, with 7 bases between. The CDR3 has 11 residues. Germline V gene data show CDR1 as SEHNR and CDR2 as FQNEAQ (reference sequence). The CDR3 loop reads CASSPSHEQYF. The CDR3 DNA reads TGTGCCAGCAGCCCTAGCCACGAGCAGTACTTC.

The genes are TRBV7-9 and TRBJ1-6; D is uncertain. Germline assignment: CDR1 SEHNR and CDR2 FQNEAQ (reference sequence). The V gene lost 0 bases and the J gene lost 6 bases, with 9 bases spanning the gap. The CDR3 totals 15 residues. The CDR3 protein is CASSLAGEGNSPLHF. The CDR3 DNA reads as TGTGCCAGCAGCTTAGCCGGGGAAGGTAATTCACCCCTCCACTTT.

A remark on this clonotype: A clone one base away is much larger, so this may be a read error. The DNA of the CDR3 is TGTGCCAGCAGCAACGCGGGAGATCACGATGAGCAGTTCTTC. Amino acids: CASSNAGDHDEQFF. The chain uses TRBV5-8 and TRBJ2-1; 7 bases align to TRBD2. The V and J ends lost 4 bases and 8 bases, in that order; junction bases with no gene match: 9. This CDR3 is 14 amino acids long. Germline CDR1 SGHTS, CDR2 YDEGEE.

This clonotype was seen many times. J is TRBJ2-7 and V is TRBV21-1; TRBD2 is the table's D call, not checked against the DNA. TRBV21-1 is a recognized pseudogene. The CDR3 covers 20 residues. The CDR3 coding sequence is TGTGCCAGCAGCAAAGCTTGCGGGACTTTTAGACTAGCGGACCTCTACGAGCAGTACTTC. Amino acid sequence: CASSKACGTFRLADLYEQYF.

The table lists this clonotype with many counts. The V and J genes are TRBV4-3 and TRBJ2-5; 7 bases agree with TRBD1. The CDR3 length is 16 residues. Germline-derived CDR1 and CDR2 are LGHNA and YSLEER. Trimming at V came to 1 base and at J to 5 bases, leaving 10 bases not matched to a gene. In DNA, the CDR3 is TGCGCCAGCAGCCAAGGGACAGGTCTTCTATTGGAGACCCAGTACTTC. Its translation is CASSQGTGLLLETQYF.

This clonotype appeared many times. V usage is TRBV5-1 and J usage is TRBJ1-1; possibly TRBD1 for D (6 bases). Germline lookup yields CDR1 SGHRS and CDR2 YFSETQ. The CDR3 loop spans 14 amino acids. Trimming shortened V by 2 bases and J by 3 bases, and 11 bases separated the two germline ends. The CDR3 reads CASSLRGWDTEAFF. The CDR3 coding sequence is TGCGCCAGCAGCTTAAGGGGGTGGGACACTGAAGCTTTCTTT.

This clonotype appeared a few times. V gene TRBV20-1 combines with J gene TRBJ2-3; D is perhaps TRBD2 (5 bases). CDR1 DFQATT and CDR2 SNEGSKA come from the germline V gene (reference sequence). Deletions cut 3 bases from V and 1 base from J, with 17 bases between. The CDR3 has 16 amino acids. The CDR3 sequence is CSARSGSARGTDTQYF. As DNA, the CDR3 is TGCAGTGCTAGGAGCGGAAGCGCGAGAGGCACAGATACGCAGTATTTT.

V is TRBV7-6 and J is TRBJ2-3; TRBD2 aligns across 7 bases. CDR1 is SGHVS and CDR2 is FNYEAQ in the germline V gene. CDR3 length: 16 residues. Trimming took 1 base from V and 2 from J; bases not matched to a gene: 6. The CDR3 nucleotides read TGTGCCAGCAGCTTAGTACCTAGCGGATACACAGATACGCAGTATTTT. Residues: CASSLVPSGYTDTQYF.